This paragraph covers one TCR beta chain sequence. In the original analysis: Reference gene primer amplification gave nucleated cell count estimates. Measured with immunoSEQ multiplex PCR; TCRdb has only the in-frame clones, and not every one. That table gives V, J and clone size, and the DNA gave D and trimming. Among approximately 400,000 clones listed, approximately 77% were seen once. The data were taken from a study of blood T cell repertoires in COVID-19. Study at large: Whether acute or convalescent, the COVID-19 samples came from the United States, Italy and Spain. The cDNA or gDNA used as material had been derived from T cells, B-cell-depleted T cells, or PBMCs.

CDR3 length: 15 residues. After removal of 6 bases from V and 4 bases from J, the junction contained 10 bases not matched to a gene. The germline CDR1 and CDR2 sequences are MNHEY and SVGAGI. Sequencing input: peripheral blood. V is TRBV6-5 and J is TRBJ1-1; 8 bases line up with TRBD1. The source of this sequence is a human donor with acute or convalescent COVID-19. The donor label of this sample is uncertain. The CDR3 DNA sequence: TGTGCCAGCAGGAAGGACAGGGAGGTGAGCACTGAAGCTTTCTTT. Its translation is CASRKDREVSTEAFF.